Listed below are T cell receptor beta chains from one sample, sequenced in a study of T cell responses to AZD1222 COVID-19 vaccine. Using immunoSEQ multiplex PCR, the repertoire was profiled, and TCRdb retains in-frame clones only, with some absent. This sample has 110,000 to 150,000 clones, with roughly 92% found just once. The material was peripheral blood, obtained on day 0 of AZD1222 vaccination. These receptors were taken from an adult in good health. Each CDR3 is given without its conserved first and last residue. D genes are given only for firm matches.

d_gene: -
v_gene: TRBV11-2
CDR3aa: ASSLYDEQF

d_gene: -
v_gene: TRBV4-1
CDR3aa: ASSHVSGNEQF

d_gene: -
v_gene: TRBV7-4
CDR3aa: ASHDGNTIY

d_gene: TRBD2
v_gene: TRBV3-1/TRBV3-2
CDR3aa: ASSRLAEGYNEQF

d_gene: -
v_gene: TRBV28
CDR3aa: ASSFKDPHLFSYNSPLH

d_gene: -
v_gene: TRBV19
CDR3aa: ASSIVGGYEQY

d_gene: TRBD1
v_gene: TRBV18
CDR3aa: ASSRILTGGNPLHGYT

d_gene: -
v_gene: TRBV7-6
CDR3aa: ASSLAPGDTGELF

d_gene: TRBD2
v_gene: TRBV24-1
CDR3aa: ATSGTSGKRYNEQF

d_gene: -
v_gene: TRBV7-2
CDR3aa: ASSLVRGQGYGYT

d_gene: -
v_gene: TRBV5-1
CDR3aa: ASSLLGGYQETQY

d_gene: TRBD2
v_gene: TRBV3-1/TRBV3-2
CDR3aa: ASSQAGRGTSGIYEQF

d_gene: -
v_gene: TRBV6-5
CDR3aa: ASSYSGMGGYT

d_gene: -
v_gene: TRBV12-5
CDR3aa: ASGYDVTDTQY

d_gene: -
v_gene: TRBV27
CDR3aa: ASSPSWNTEAF

d_gene: -
v_gene: TRBV4-1
CDR3aa: ASSHETPSYEQY

d_gene: -
v_gene: TRBV30
CDR3aa: AWSWGSGNTIY

d_gene: -
v_gene: TRBV5-1
CDR3aa: ASSEDRYYGYT

d_gene: TRBD1
v_gene: TRBV12-5
CDR3aa: ASGPPGTGSKKQY

d_gene: TRBD2
v_gene: TRBV9
CDR3aa: ASSALAGGDTDTQY

d_gene: -
v_gene: TRBV15
CDR3aa: ATSRDGNGYT

d_gene: -
v_gene: TRBV5-4
CDR3aa: ASSLPLSTDTQY

d_gene: -
v_gene: TRBV6-5
CDR3aa: ASSYSWGDYGYT

d_gene: -
v_gene: TRBV3-1/TRBV3-2
CDR3aa: ASSQGRGTLDT

d_gene: -
v_gene: TRBV6-5
CDR3aa: ASSRGATNEKLF

d_gene: TRBD2
v_gene: TRBV11-2
CDR3aa: ASSAGSRTSGRAADTQY

d_gene: -
v_gene: TRBV2
CDR3aa: ASSLVGKLF

d_gene: -
v_gene: TRBV2
CDR3aa: ASRLAGDQPQH

d_gene: -
v_gene: TRBV18
CDR3aa: ASSPVWLTGANVLT

d_gene: -
v_gene: TRBV14
CDR3aa: ASSATWPGGSPLH

d_gene: -
v_gene: TRBV18
CDR3aa: ASSQQGRGGYGYT

d_gene: -
v_gene: TRBV20-1
CDR3aa: SASGQGRYEQY

d_gene: TRBD2
v_gene: TRBV15
CDR3aa: ATSRAQGGETQY

d_gene: -
v_gene: TRBV27
CDR3aa: ASSLFRSGRVPQH

d_gene: -
v_gene: TRBV6-5
CDR3aa: ASGRGLAKNIQY

d_gene: TRBD1
v_gene: TRBV15
CDR3aa: ATSLDRGPYEQY

d_gene: -
v_gene: TRBV5-1
CDR3aa: ASSRESLGWQY

d_gene: -
v_gene: TRBV5-1
CDR3aa: ASSFVESSYNEQF

d_gene: TRBD2
v_gene: TRBV29-1
CDR3aa: SVRTSGSYEQY

d_gene: TRBD1
v_gene: TRBV5-1
CDR3aa: ASSLRGPGETQY

d_gene: -
v_gene: TRBV30
CDR3aa: AWAGGGNQPQH

d_gene: TRBD1
v_gene: TRBV18
CDR3aa: ASSPPTGDGSPLH